A single T cell receptor (beta chain) is shown here with its context. Germline V lookup: CDR1 MNHNY, CDR2 SVGAGI (reference sequence). CDR3 size: 13 residues. V was clipped by 7 bases and J by 0 bases, with 7 bases between them. These data originate in a study of T cell changes during pregnancy in multiple sclerosis. Assay used: immunoSEQ multiplex PCR; TCRdb lists only in-frame clones, some missing. Here the sample spans roughly 61,000 clones, over 85% being singletons. This sequence was found in a female donor in good health, enrolled as a control in a pregnancy study. The V gene is TRBV6-6, the J gene TRBJ2-1; D may be TRBD2 (6 bases). Sample: peripheral blood, taken in the first trimester of pregnancy. Here the CDR3 DNA reads TGTGCCAGCACCGGGAGCTCCTACAATGAGCAGTTCTTC. This encodes CASTGSSYNEQFF.